Each of the 32 T cell receptor beta chains below was sequenced from the same sample in a study of blood T cell repertoires in COVID-19 (dated by TCRdb to about 2020). The library was made by the immunoSEQ multiplex PCR assay. Sourced from immuneACCESS, this table was stored by TCRdb with only in-frame sequences that have V and J called. A share of the clones is absent; for the studies checked, an unresolved V gene accounts for under half, and the remainder has no known explanation. The sample data list some 210,000 clones, and around nine tenths of these were observed just once. The top ten clonotypes cover 5.5% to 8% of the sample. The material sequenced was peripheral blood. These receptor sequences come from a man aged 55 to 70 who had recovered from COVID-19.

This sequence joins TRBV10-3 and TRBJ2-1, with 13 bases that match TRBD2. With 2 bases clipped from V and 10 bases from J, the junction kept 11 bases outside the gene matches. Germline-derived CDR1 and CDR2 are ENHRY and SYGVKD. The CDR3 runs to 17 residues. CDR3 sequence (DNA): TGTGCCATCAGTGAGCCTTCGGGACTAGCGGGACGAAGGGAGCAGTTCTTC. This encodes CAISEPSGLAGRREQFF.

This chain links TRBV27 with TRBJ1-1; 7 bases map to TRBD1. V shed 10 bases and J 1 base; nucleotides not matched to a gene: 9. This CDR3 contains 14 residues. In germline, CDR1 is MNHEY, CDR2 SMNVEV (reference sequence). CDR3 DNA sequence: TGTGCCACCCGACCGGGACAGCAGAACACTGAAGCTTTCTTT. Residues: CATRPGQQNTEAFF.

The V and J genes are TRBV11-2 and TRBJ1-4, with D maybe TRBD1 (5 bases). Germline loops: CDR1 SGHAT, CDR2 FQNNGV. The CDR3 covers 19 residues. Between the trimmed V and J ends, which lost 4 bases and 2 bases, there was a span of 23 bases. CDR3 region: CASSSLRGQGGPTNEKLFF. The DNA of the CDR3 is TGTGCCAGCAGCTCCCTCCGAGGGCAGGGAGGCCCCACTAATGAAAAACTGTTTTTT.

V usage is TRBV28 and J usage is TRBJ1-2; D unclear. This CDR3 region has 14 residues. The V end lost 2 bases, the J end lost 4 bases, and 11 bases lay between the germline ends. Germline V gene sequence: CDR1 MDHEN, CDR2 SYDVKM. CDR3: CASSLGGSFYGYTF. CDR3 DNA: TGTGCCAGCAGTTTAGGAGGCAGCTTCTATGGCTACACCTTC.

The chain recombines TRBV5-1 with TRBJ2-2, with 9 bases aligning to TRBD2. CDR1 SGHRS and CDR2 YFSETQ come from the germline V gene. The V segment lost 6 bases and the J segment 1 base; nucleotides outside the gene matches: 10. The CDR3 consists of 17 residues. CDR3 bases: TGCGCCAGCACCCGGCGCAGTAGCGGGGGGAACACCGGGGAGCTGTTTTTT. Its translation is CASTRRSSGGNTGELFF.

The chain recombines TRBV6-4 with TRBJ2-1; D is undetermined. CDR3 length: 13 residues. The germline V gene has CDR1 MRHNA and CDR2 SNTAGT. Trimming stripped 3 bases from V and 3 bases from J, with 6 bases between. The CDR3 reads CASSETDYNEQFF. In DNA form, the CDR3 reads TGTGCCAGCAGTGAAACAGACTACAATGAGCAGTTCTTC.

The genes are TRBV10-3 and TRBJ1-6, with D possibly matching TRBD1 (6 bases). CDR3 length: 13 residues. Trimming took off 10 bases at V and 10 bases at J, with 17 bases between the two ends. CDR1 ENHRY and CDR2 SYGVKD come from the germline V gene. Written as DNA, the CDR3 is TGTGCCAGAAGACCGGACAGTTCGTCACCCCTCCACTTT. Its protein is CARRPDSSSPLHF.

CDR3 sequence: CATSRGGTGGPQPQHF. The CDR3 DNA reads as TGTGCCACCAGCAGGGGGGGGACAGGGGGCCCTCAGCCCCAGCATTTT. This rearrangement joins TRBV15 to TRBJ1-5; 12 bases are a match to TRBD1. Germline V gives CDR1 LNHNV, CDR2 YYDKDF (reference sequence). With V trimmed by 3 bases and J by 6 bases, 6 bases remained unmatched. CDR3 length equals 16 residues.

The V gene is TRBV29-1, the J gene TRBJ2-5; TRBD2 aligns across 11 bases. Germline V gene lookup returns CDR1 SQVTM and CDR2 ANQGSEA. CDR3 length equals 15 residues. V lost 5 bases and J lost 2; bases outside the gene matches: 7. Written as DNA, the CDR3 is TGCAGCGTTCTGGGTGCTAGCGGGAGGCAAGAGACCCAGTACTTC. Translation: CSVLGASGRQETQYF. Based on the CDR3 plus reference TRBV29-1 and TRBJ2-5, the full variable domain is SAVISQKPSRDICQRGTSLTIQCQVDSQVTMMFWYRQQPGQSLTLIATANQGSEATYESGFVIDKFPISRPNLTFSTLTVSNMSPEDSSIYLCSVLGASGRQETQYFGPGTRLLVL.

This chain connects TRBV12-5 to TRBJ1-5; 9 bases line up with TRBD1. V gave up 4 bases and J gave up 7 bases; unmatched junction bases: 2. Germline V gives CDR1 LGHNT, CDR2 FRNRAP. This CDR3 region has 13 residues. CDR3 bases: TGTGCTAGTGGTTCACAGGGGGCACAGCCCCAGCATTTT. Encoded protein: CASGSQGAQPQHF.

V usage is TRBV2 and J usage is TRBJ2-1; D is uncertain. This CDR3 is 13 amino acids long. Trimming took 0 bases from V and 7 from J, leaving 7 bases between them. The germline V gene encodes CDR1 SNHLY and CDR2 FYNNEI. The chain's CDR3 is CASSEAWANEQFF. The CDR3 bases are TGTGCCAGCAGTGAAGCCTGGGCTAATGAGCAGTTCTTC.

This clone turned up a few times. This chain links TRBV11-2 with TRBJ2-2, with TRBD2 matching over 7 bases. The V and J ends lost 2 bases and 6 bases, in that order; junction bases with no gene match: 12. This CDR3 spans 17 amino acids. Germline CDR1 is SGHAT and CDR2 is FQNNGV. This CDR3 is CASSLLAGRRQSGELFF. DNA of the CDR3: TGTGCCAGCAGCTTACTTGCCGGGAGGCGCCAATCCGGGGAGCTGTTTTTT.

The chain joins TRBV5-4 to TRBJ2-7; D possibly corresponds to TRBD1 (6 bases). From germline, CDR1 is SGHNT and CDR2 YYREEE (reference sequence). This CDR3 comprises 13 residues. The V end was cut by 4 bases, the J end by 0 bases, with 8 bases between. The CDR3 sequence: CASSPGHSYEQYF. CDR3 coding DNA: TGTGCCAGCAGCCCGGGACACTCCTACGAGCAGTACTTC.

This clone showed up just once. V usage is TRBV9 and J usage is TRBJ2-7, with D possibly matching TRBD2 (5 bases). This CDR3 has 14 residues. Germline lookup yields CDR1 SGDLS and CDR2 YYNGEE. Trimming cost V 0 bases and J 3 bases, with 10 bases left between them. The DNA for the CDR3 is TGTGCCAGCAGCGTAGCCTCTAGCAACTACGAGCAGTACTTC. Translating it yields CASSVASSNYEQYF.

The table lists this clone with a count of one. This rearrangement joins TRBV25-1 to TRBJ1-2, with 9 positions matching TRBD1. Per the germline V gene, CDR1 is MGHDK and CDR2 is SYGVNS. This CDR3 region has 14 residues. The V segment lost 8 bases and the J segment 4 bases; nucleotides outside the gene matches: 8. CDR3 sequence reads: CASERTGDGYGYTF. The CDR3 DNA is TGTGCCAGCGAGAGGACAGGGGACGGCTATGGCTACACCTTC.

This chain joins TRBV11-2 and TRBJ1-2; D possibly corresponds to TRBD1 (6 bases). Trimming cost V 0 bases and J 4 bases, with 15 bases left between them. Per germline, CDR1 SGHAT and CDR2 FQNNGV. The CDR3 loop spans 16 amino acids. The CDR3 region has the DNA TGTGCCAGCAGCTTAGATTTTAGGGGGGGAGCCTATGGCTACACCTTC. It translates to CASSLDFRGGAYGYTF.

V gene TRBV12-3 or TRBV12-4 combines with J gene TRBJ1-5; no reliable D call. This CDR3 has 13 residues. Trimming took 7 bases from V and 2 from J, leaving 9 bases between them. The CDR3 sequence is CASTSQGNQPQHF. The CDR3 nucleotides are TGTGCCAGCACCTCGCAGGGCAATCAGCCCCAGCATTTT.

This rearrangement joins TRBV14 to TRBJ2-1, with D possibly being TRBD1 (5 bases). Trimming left V 3 bases short and J 1 base short, with 19 bases between. The CDR3 has 18 amino acids. Germline CDR1 and CDR2: SGHDN and FVKESK. CDR3 protein: CASSHQLTGTLSYNEQFF. The CDR3 DNA reads as TGTGCCAGCAGCCATCAGCTAACAGGTACCCTATCCTACAATGAGCAGTTCTTC.

The J gene is TRBJ1-4, the V gene TRBV18; D is possibly TRBD1 (6 bases). The CDR3 extends over 16 amino acids. Germline V gives CDR1 KGHSH, CDR2 LQKENI. V lost 4 bases to trimming and J lost 0 bases, with 12 bases between them. This chain's CDR3 is CASSRTAGATNEKLFF. CDR3 nucleotides: TGTGCCAGCTCACGGACGGCAGGGGCAACTAATGAAAAACTGTTTTTT.

The V call is TRBV6-5, the J call TRBJ2-7, with D possibly being TRBD2 (7 bases). Germline loops: CDR1 MNHEY, CDR2 SVGAGI. Trimming removed 2 bases at V and 7 bases at J, with 18 bases between. This CDR3 is 15 amino acids long. DNA of the CDR3: TGTGCCAGCAGTTACATCGGTGGGGGGGCGCGGGAGCAGTACTTC. The encoded protein is CASSYIGGGAREQYF.

This chain links TRBV20-1 with TRBJ2-5; D may be TRBD1 (6 bases). The germline CDR1 and CDR2 sequences are DFQATT and SNEGSKA (reference sequence). The CDR3 length is 14 residues. V was clipped by 3 bases and J by 3 bases, with 14 bases between them. Written as DNA, the CDR3 is TGCAGTGCTAGTGGTAGGGGGACAAAAGAGACCCAGTACTTC. Its protein product is CSASGRGTKETQYF.

The chain uses TRBV4-3 and TRBJ2-7; D not resolved. Germline V CDR1 and CDR2: LGHNA, YSLEER. The CDR3 loop spans 15 amino acids. Trimming stripped 4 bases from V and 2 bases from J, with 15 bases between. The CDR3: CASSRNRGDTYEQYF. CDR3 sequence (DNA): TGCGCCAGCAGCCGGAACCGTGGAGATACCTACGAGCAGTACTTC.

This clone has only one observation. The chain couples TRBV11-1 to TRBJ1-6, with D tentatively TRBD1 (6 bases). The germline V and J ends were trimmed by 4 bases and 10 bases, with 17 bases remaining between them. The germline V gene has CDR1 SGHAT and CDR2 FQDESV (reference sequence). The CDR3 extends over 15 amino acids. The CDR3 sequence: CASSWGYRVGSPLHF. In nucleotides, the CDR3 is TGTGCCAGCAGCTGGGGATACAGGGTAGGATCACCCCTCCACTTT.

The V call is TRBV7-8, the J call TRBJ2-1, with D hard to call. The V end was cut by 1 base, the J end by 0 bases, with 7 bases between. Germline lookup yields CDR1 SGHVS and CDR2 FQNEAQ. This CDR3 is 15 amino acids long. The CDR3 protein is CASSLGANSYNEQFF. CDR3 DNA sequence: TGTGCCAGCAGCTTAGGAGCGAACTCCTACAATGAGCAGTTCTTC.

CDR3 nucleotide sequence: TGCGCCAGCAGCTTGGATACGGTACCAACTGAAGCTTTCTTT. Translation: CASSLDTVPTEAFF. V is TRBV5-1 and J is TRBJ1-1; D gene uncertain. Trimming stripped 0 bases from V and 5 bases from J, with 11 bases between. Germline V lookup: CDR1 SGHRS, CDR2 YFSETQ. CDR3 length: 14 residues.

V is TRBV9 and J is TRBJ2-1, with TRBD2 identical over 7 bases. The CDR3 is 16 residues long. The germline gives CDR1 SGDLS, CDR2 YYNGEE. V shed 0 bases, J shed 9 bases, and the junction held 12 bases outside the gene matches. The CDR3 here is CASSVEAQGGRSEQFF. In DNA, the CDR3 is TGTGCCAGCAGCGTAGAGGCTCAGGGAGGGAGAAGTGAGCAGTTCTTC.

The chain uses TRBV7-9 and TRBJ1-5, with 10 bases lining up with TRBD1. The V gene end was trimmed by 8 bases and the J gene end by 6 bases; junction bases not matched to a gene: 13. Per germline, CDR1 SEHNR and CDR2 FQNEAQ (reference sequence). There are 16 residues in the CDR3. The CDR3 protein is CASSVGTGEWSQPQHF. CDR3 bases: TGTGCCAGCTCTGTTGGGACAGGGGAGTGGAGTCAGCCCCAGCATTTT.

This clone was counted once. This chain joins TRBV6-4 and TRBJ1-1, with D unclear. CDR1 is MRHNA, CDR2 SNTAGT, per germline. Trimming took 0 bases from V and 1 from J, leaving 3 bases between them. The CDR3 loop spans 13 amino acids. The CDR3 region has the DNA TGTGCCAGCAGTGACTCCGGGAACACTGAAGCTTTCTTT. Protein sequence: CASSDSGNTEAFF.

V and J are TRBV27 and TRBJ2-7; D might be TRBD1 (6 bases). Looked up from germline, CDR1 is MNHEY and CDR2 is SMNVEV (reference sequence). The CDR3 is made up of 14 amino acids. V was pared by 2 bases and J by 2 bases, with 10 bases between. The CDR3 coding sequence is TGTGCCAGCAGTTTAAACAGGGAACCCTACGAGCAGTACTTC. The encoded protein is CASSLNREPYEQYF.

The genes are TRBV9 and TRBJ2-5, with 12 positions matching TRBD2. J lost 4 bases, V lost 7 bases, and 14 bases had no gene match. The CDR3 sequence is 17 residues long. Germline lookup yields CDR1 SGDLS and CDR2 YYNGEE. The CDR3, as DNA: TGTGCCAGCTCACCGGGACTAGCGGGCCAAGGAGGAGAGACCCAGTACTTC. It is translated as CASSPGLAGQGGETQYF.

The rearrangement links TRBV10-3 to TRBJ2-3; D is perhaps TRBD2 (5 bases). The V end was cut by 0 bases, the J end by 0 bases, with 7 bases between. The CDR3 consists of 15 residues. From germline, CDR1 is ENHRY and CDR2 SYGVKD. The CDR3 nucleotides are TGTGCCATCAGTGAGTCGAGCGGTAGCACAGATACGCAGTATTTT. It is translated as CAISESSGSTDTQYF.

V and J are TRBV6-6 and TRBJ2-1, with TRBD2 identical over 7 bases. Germline-derived CDR1 and CDR2 are MNHNY and SVGAGI (reference sequence). The CDR3 contains 14 residues. The trim removed 9 bases at V and 2 bases at J, leaving 7 bases unmatched. DNA of the CDR3: TGTGCCAGTGCCGGGGGGAGAACCTACAATGAGCAGTTCTTC. Its translation is CASAGGRTYNEQFF.